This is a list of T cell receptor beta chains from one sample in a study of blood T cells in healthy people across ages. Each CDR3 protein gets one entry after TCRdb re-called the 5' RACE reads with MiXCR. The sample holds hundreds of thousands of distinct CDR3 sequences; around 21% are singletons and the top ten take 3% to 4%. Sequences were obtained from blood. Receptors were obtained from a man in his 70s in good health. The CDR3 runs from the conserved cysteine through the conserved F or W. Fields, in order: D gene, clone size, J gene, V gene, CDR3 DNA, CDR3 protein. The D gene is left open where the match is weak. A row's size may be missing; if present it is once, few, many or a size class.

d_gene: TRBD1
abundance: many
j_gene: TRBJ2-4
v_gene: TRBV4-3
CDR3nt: TGCGCCAGCAGCCAAGATTGGACAGGAGGCATTCAGTACTTC
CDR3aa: CASSQDWTGGIQYF

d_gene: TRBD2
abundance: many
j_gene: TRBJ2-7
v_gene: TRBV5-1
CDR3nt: TGCGCCAGCAGCGTGAAGCGGGACCCGTCCTACGAGCAGTACTTC
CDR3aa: CASSVKRDPSYEQYF

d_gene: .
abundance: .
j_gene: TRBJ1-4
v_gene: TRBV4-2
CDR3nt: TGTGCCAGCAGCCAAGTGTCAGGGCAGGAAAAACTGTTTTTT
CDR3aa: CASSQVSGQEKLFF

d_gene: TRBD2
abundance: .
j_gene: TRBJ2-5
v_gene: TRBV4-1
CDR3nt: TGCGCCAGCTCCAGTCTCGGGACTAGCGGGGGCAACCCCCAGGAGACCCAGTACTTC
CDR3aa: CASSSLGTSGGNPQETQYF

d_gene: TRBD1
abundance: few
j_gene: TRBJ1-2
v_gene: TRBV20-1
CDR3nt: TGCAGTGCTAGAGGACAGGGCATTTCCTATGGCTACACCTTC
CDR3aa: CSARGQGISYGYTF

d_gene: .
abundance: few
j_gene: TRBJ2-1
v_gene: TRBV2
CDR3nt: TGTGCCAGCATTCCGGGAAAGACCTACAATGAGCAGTTCTTC
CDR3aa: CASIPGKTYNEQFF

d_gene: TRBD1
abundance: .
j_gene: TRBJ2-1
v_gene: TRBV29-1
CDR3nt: TGCAGCGTTGAAACAGGGGATAGGAATGAGCAGTTCTTC
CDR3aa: CSVETGDRNEQFF

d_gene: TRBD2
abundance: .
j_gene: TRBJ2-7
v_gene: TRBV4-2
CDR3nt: TGTGCCAGCAGCACTACTAGCTCCGGGGGGGAGCAGTACTTC
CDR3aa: CASSTTSSGGEQYF

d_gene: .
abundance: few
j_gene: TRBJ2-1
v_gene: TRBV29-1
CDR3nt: TGCAGCGCTGACTCTTTTGCGGAGGCACTCCAGTTCTTC
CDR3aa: CSADSFAEALQFF

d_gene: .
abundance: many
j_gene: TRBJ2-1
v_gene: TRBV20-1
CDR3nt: TGCAGTGCTAGAGATGGGACCTACGCCCATGAGCAGTTCTTC
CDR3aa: CSARDGTYAHEQFF

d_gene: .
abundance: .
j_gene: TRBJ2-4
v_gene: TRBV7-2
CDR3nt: TGTGCCAGCAGCCGGGAGTTCAAAAACATTCAGTACTTC
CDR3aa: CASSREFKNIQYF

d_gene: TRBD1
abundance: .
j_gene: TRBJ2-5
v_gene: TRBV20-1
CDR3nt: TGCAGTGCTAGAGATCCTGGGACAGGGGGCCCAGAGACCCAGTACTTC
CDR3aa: CSARDPGTGGPETQYF

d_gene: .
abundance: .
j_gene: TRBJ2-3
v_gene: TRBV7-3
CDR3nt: TGTGCCAGCAGCTTACAGGGCGACCTAAGCACAGATACGCAGTATTTT
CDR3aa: CASSLQGDLSTDTQYF

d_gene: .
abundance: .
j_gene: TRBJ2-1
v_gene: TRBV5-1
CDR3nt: TGCGCCAGTTACGAGGGTTCCGACTTCTCGCAGTTCTTC
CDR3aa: CASYEGSDFSQFF

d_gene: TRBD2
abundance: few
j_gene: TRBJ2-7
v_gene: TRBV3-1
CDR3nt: TGTGCCAGCAGCCCCTTGGGACTAGCGGGAGTATCCGAGCAGTACTTC
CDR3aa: CASSPLGLAGVSEQYF

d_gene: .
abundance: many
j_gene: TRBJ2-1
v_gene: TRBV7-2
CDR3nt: TGTGCCAGCAGCTTTTCTCCCTACAATGAGCAGTTCTTC
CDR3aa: CASSFSPYNEQFF

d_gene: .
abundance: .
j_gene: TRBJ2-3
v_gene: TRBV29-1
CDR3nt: TGCAGCGGTTTAATGATTATTACAGATACGCAGTATTTT
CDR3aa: CSGLMIITDTQYF

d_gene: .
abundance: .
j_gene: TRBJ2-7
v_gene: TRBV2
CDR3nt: TGTGCCAGCAGTGACCCAGGCCCCCTGCAGTACTTC
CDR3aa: CASSDPGPLQYF

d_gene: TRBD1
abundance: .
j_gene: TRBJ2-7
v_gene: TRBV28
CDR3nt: TGTGCCAGCAGTTACTCCCCACAGGGGTTCTACGAGCAGTACTTC
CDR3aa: CASSYSPQGFYEQYF

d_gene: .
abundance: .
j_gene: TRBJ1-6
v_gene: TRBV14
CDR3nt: TGTGCCAGCAGCCCGGGACCTATTGGGAGTTCACCCCTCCACTTT
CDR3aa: CASSPGPIGSSPLHF

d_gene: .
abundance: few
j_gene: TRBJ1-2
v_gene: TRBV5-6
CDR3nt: TGTGCCAGCAGCTTGTGGGCAGATTATTCTAACTATGGCTACACCTTC
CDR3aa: CASSLWADYSNYGYTF

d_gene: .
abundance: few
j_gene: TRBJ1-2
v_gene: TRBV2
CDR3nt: TGTGCCAGCAGCGGGCTGAGGGAATATGGCTACACCTTC
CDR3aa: CASSGLREYGYTF

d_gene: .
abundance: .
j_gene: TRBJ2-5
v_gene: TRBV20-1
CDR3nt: TGCAGTGCGAAGACCCGTAGGGGGGAGCGCCGGGAGACCCAGTACTTC
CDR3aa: CSAKTRRGERRETQYF

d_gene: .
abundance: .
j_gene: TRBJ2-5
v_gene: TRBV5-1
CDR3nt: TGCGCCAGCTCCGTGCGGAGCGGTAGAGAGACCCAGTACTTC
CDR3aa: CASSVRSGRETQYF

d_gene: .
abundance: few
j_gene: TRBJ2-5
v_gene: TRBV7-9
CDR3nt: TGTGCCAGCAGCAAGAGGACGAGCCGGGAGACCCAGTACTTC
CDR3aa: CASSKRTSRETQYF

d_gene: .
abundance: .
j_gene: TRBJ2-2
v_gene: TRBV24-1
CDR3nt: TGTGCCACCGGTGATAGGACTAAAAACACCGGGGAGCTGTTTTTT
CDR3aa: CATGDRTKNTGELFF

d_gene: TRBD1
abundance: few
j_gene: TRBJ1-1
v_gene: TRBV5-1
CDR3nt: TGCGCCAGCAGCTTGGAGCCAGACAGGGCTGGCACTGGAGCTTTCTTT
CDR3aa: CASSLEPDRAGTGAFF

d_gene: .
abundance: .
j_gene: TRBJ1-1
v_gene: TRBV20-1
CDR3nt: TGCAGTGCTAGAGATCTAAAAAGTGGTACTGAAGCTTTCTTT
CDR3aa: CSARDLKSGTEAFF

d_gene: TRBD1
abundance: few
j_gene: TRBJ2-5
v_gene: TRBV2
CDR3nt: TGTGCCAGCAGTTCGGACAGGGTCGGTCAGACCCAGTACTTC
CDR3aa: CASSSDRVGQTQYF

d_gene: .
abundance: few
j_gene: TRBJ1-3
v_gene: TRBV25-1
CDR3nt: TGTGCCAGCAGTGGGGCATTGGCTGGAAACACCATATATTTT
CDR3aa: CASSGALAGNTIYF

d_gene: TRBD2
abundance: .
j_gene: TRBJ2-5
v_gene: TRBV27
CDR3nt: TGTGCCAGCAGTTGCGGACTAGCGGTTGGCTCGCAGTACTTC
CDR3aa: CASSCGLAVGSQYF

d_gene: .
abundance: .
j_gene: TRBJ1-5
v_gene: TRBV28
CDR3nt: TGTGCCAGCAGTTTTGAAGGGGTAGAGCAGCCCCAGCATTTT
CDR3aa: CASSFEGVEQPQHF

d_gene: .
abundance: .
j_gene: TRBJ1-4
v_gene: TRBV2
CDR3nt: TGTGCCAGCAGTGAAGCGCGAGGTATGAATGAAAAACTGTTTTTT
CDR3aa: CASSEARGMNEKLFF

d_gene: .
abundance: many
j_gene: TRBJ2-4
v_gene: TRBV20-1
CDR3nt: TGCAGTGCTAGTTATTCCGGAGCCAAAAACATTCAGTACTTC
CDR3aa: CSASYSGAKNIQYF

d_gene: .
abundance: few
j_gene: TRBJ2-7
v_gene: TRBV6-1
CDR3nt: TGTGCCAGCAAGTTCGGTGCCGACTACGAGCAGTACTTC
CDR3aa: CASKFGADYEQYF

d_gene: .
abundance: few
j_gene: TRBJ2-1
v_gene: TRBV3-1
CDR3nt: TGTGCCAGCAGCTCGCGGAGAGTGCTCAATGAGCAGTTCTTC
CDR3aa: CASSSRRVLNEQFF

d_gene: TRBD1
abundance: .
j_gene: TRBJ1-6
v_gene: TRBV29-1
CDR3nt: TGCGCGAGTCAGGGGGCTGTCAATTCACCCCTCCACTTT
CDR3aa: CASQGAVNSPLHF

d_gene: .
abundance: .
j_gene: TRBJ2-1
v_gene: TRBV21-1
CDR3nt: TGTGCCAGCAGCAAAAGCGGACGGGAGGGGAATGAGCAGTTCTTC
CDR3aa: CASSKSGREGNEQFF

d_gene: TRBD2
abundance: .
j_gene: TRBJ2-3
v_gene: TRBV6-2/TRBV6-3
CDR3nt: TGTGCCAGCGCCAGCGGGAGGGTAACAGATACGCAGTATTTT
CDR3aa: CASASGRVTDTQYF

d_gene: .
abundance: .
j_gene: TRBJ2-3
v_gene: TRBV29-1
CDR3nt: TGCAGCGTTGGATTGGGCGGGAGCACAGATACGCAGTATTTT
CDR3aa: CSVGLGGSTDTQYF

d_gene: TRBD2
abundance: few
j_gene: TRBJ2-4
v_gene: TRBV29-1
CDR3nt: TGCAGCGTCATAGCGGGAGGGCCAGGAAACATTCAGTACTTC
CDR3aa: CSVIAGGPGNIQYF